This record looks at one T cell receptor beta chain sequence and its context. Its cognate antigen is unknown. Libraries were prepared by immunoSEQ multiplex PCR; TCRdb keeps only in-frame clonotypes and omits some of them. This table has 85,000 to 130,000 clones, under 90% appearing once. The entry originates in a study of T cell responses to AZD1222 COVID-19 vaccine. Study details: Second-dose intervals of approximately 4 or approximately 12 weeks were pooled.

Study-wide results and caveats: Vaccine-related CD4 TCRs covered spike, predominating at 160-218 and 743-854. Clonal diversity was possibly underestimated; the donors were predominantly white British and more often female.

The sequenced sample was peripheral blood, obtained on day 0 of AZD1222 vaccination. This sequence was found in an adult in good health.

CDR3 DNA: TGTGCCAGCAGCTTAGGTAGCTCCTACGAGCAGTACTTC. This encodes CASSLGSSYEQYF. The chain combines TRBV11-1 with TRBJ2-7, with unresolved D. V lost 1 base to trimming and J lost 0 bases, with 4 bases between them. Germline V gene lookup returns CDR1 SGHAT and CDR2 FQDESV (reference sequence). The CDR3 is 13 amino acids. The entire variable domain, with the rest obtained from reference TRBV11-1 and TRBJ2-7, is as follows: EAEVAQSPRYKITEKSQAVAFWCDPISGHATLYWYRQILGQGPELLVQFQDESVVDDSQLPKDRFSAERLKGVDSTLKIQPAELGDSAMYLCASSLGSSYEQYFGPGTRLTVT.